These 9 T cell receptor beta chains originate from one sample sequenced in a study of blood T cell repertoires in COVID-19. The data were produced by immunoSEQ multiplex PCR, yet TCRdb's version contains in-frame clones alone and is incomplete. The sample consists of more than 300,000 clones, roughly 90% of them appearing once. The specimen was PBMCs or T cells enriched from blood (not recorded which). These TCRs come from a woman in her 30s who had recovered from COVID-19.

This chain links TRBV7-9 with TRBJ2-4, with D maybe TRBD2 (5 bases). Germline lookup yields CDR1 SEHNR and CDR2 FQNEAQ (reference sequence). V was shortened by 5 bases and J by 0 bases, with 14 bases between the two germline ends. The CDR3 extends over 16 amino acids. The CDR3 nucleotides are TGTGCCAGCAGCCCGGGGTGGGAATTAGCCAAAAACATTCAGTACTTC. Translating gives CASSPGWELAKNIQYF.

In DNA, the CDR3 is TGTGCCAGCAGCGTAGCGGGGACAGGCAGCTCCTACAATGAGCAGTTCTTC. Protein: CASSVAGTGSSYNEQFF. V gene TRBV9 combines with J gene TRBJ2-1; 8 bases fit TRBD1. CDR3 length: 17 residues. Germline assignment: CDR1 SGDLS and CDR2 YYNGEE. V lost 0 bases, J lost 0 bases, and 5 bases stayed unmatched. Filled out from reference TRBV9 and TRBJ2-1, the complete variable domain reads DSGVTQTPKHLITATGQRVTLRCSPRSGDLSVYWYQQSLDQGLQFLIQYYNGEERAKGNILERFSAQQFPDLHSELNLSSLELGDSALYFCASSVAGTGSSYNEQFFGPGTRLTVL.

The genes are TRBV19 and TRBJ2-5; the D gene is possibly TRBD1 (5 bases). This CDR3 has 13 amino acids. The germline V and J ends were trimmed by 3 bases and 5 bases, with 10 bases remaining between them. From germline, CDR1 is LNHDA and CDR2 SQIVND (reference sequence). CDR3 protein: CASSITGRETQYF. The CDR3 DNA follows: TGTGCCAGTAGTATTACAGGTCGGGAGACCCAGTACTTC.

The chain employs TRBV5-4 and TRBJ2-3; possible D gene TRBD1, 6 bases. CDR3 length: 17 residues. Germline V gives CDR1 SGHNT, CDR2 YYREEE (reference sequence). The V gene lost 1 base and the J gene lost 2 bases, with 17 bases spanning the gap. The CDR3 here is CASSLSFVGAFTDTQYF. The CDR3 region has the DNA TGTGCCAGCAGCTTGAGTTTTGTGGGGGCCTTCACAGATACGCAGTATTTT.

The V call is TRBV6-2 or TRBV6-3, the J call TRBJ2-1, with D unresolved. Germline V CDR1 and CDR2: MNHEY, SVGEGT. The germline V and J ends were trimmed by 5 bases and 0 bases, with 14 bases remaining between them. CDR3 length: 16 residues. CDR3 DNA: TGTGCCAGCAGTAGTCGACACTCTCTCTCCTACAATGAGCAGTTCTTC. Its protein product is CASSSRHSLSYNEQFF.

CDR3: CAIRSGEGSGYTF. CDR3 coding DNA: TGTGCCATTAGATCAGGGGAGGGTTCTGGCTACACCTTC. The chain combines TRBV28 with TRBJ1-2, with D possibly being TRBD1 (6 bases). V was cut by 10 bases and J by 7 bases, with 19 bases left in between. Germline assignment: CDR1 MDHEN and CDR2 SYDVKM. The CDR3 extends over 13 amino acids.

The chain couples TRBV19 to TRBJ2-3; D might be TRBD2 (5 bases). Germline CDR1 LNHDA, CDR2 SQIVND (reference sequence). The CDR3 runs to 15 residues. The V end lost 6 bases, the J end lost 4 bases, and 17 bases lay between the germline ends. The DNA for the CDR3 is TGTGCCAGTAGGCTGGGGATCGGGGTCCCAGATACGCAGTATTTT. Protein product: CASRLGIGVPDTQYF. The variable domain in full, completed from reference TRBV19 and TRBJ2-3, reads DGGITQSPKYLFRKEGQNVTLSCEQNLNHDAMYWYRQDPGQGLRLIYYSQIVNDFQKGDIAEGYSVSREKKESFPLTVTSAQKNPTAFYLCASRLGIGVPDTQYFGPGTRLTVL.

The rearrangement links TRBV5-4 to TRBJ1-2; D may be TRBD1 (6 bases). Looked up from germline, CDR1 is SGHNT and CDR2 is YYREEE (reference sequence). With 4 bases removed from V and 6 bases from J, the gap between germline ends came to 19 bases. The CDR3 has 15 residues. CDR3 in amino acids: CASSQTGISGHGYTF. In nucleotides, the CDR3 is TGTGCCAGCAGCCAAACAGGGATAAGCGGTCATGGCTACACCTTC.

This clone was counted once. The rearrangement links TRBV5-5 to TRBJ2-7; the match to TRBD1 covers 9 bases. With 3 bases clipped from V and 2 bases from J, the junction kept 3 bases outside the gene matches. Germline V CDR1 and CDR2: SGHKS, YYEKEE (reference sequence). CDR3 size: 14 residues. The CDR3 loop is CASSYYRGPYEQYF. The CDR3 DNA is TGTGCCAGCAGCTATTACAGGGGGCCCTACGAGCAGTACTTC. Complete variable domain (other parts from reference TRBV5-5 and TRBJ2-7): DAGVTQSPTHLIKTRGQQVTLRCSPISGHKSVSWYQQVLGQGPQFIFQYYEKEERGRGNFPDRFSARQFPNYSSELNVNALLLGDSALYLCASSYYRGPYEQYFGPGTRLTVT.